The 10 T cell receptor beta chains presented below share a single source sample, sequenced in a study of T cells after yellow fever vaccination. TCRdb used MiXCR to reprocess the 5' RACE reads, holding one entry per CDR3 protein. The sample consists of 300,000 or so distinct CDR3 sequences, around 8.1% of them appearing once. The sequences come from PBMCs, collected about 41 days after the first yellow fever vaccination. These receptors were obtained from a man between 18 and 35 years old who received the YFV17D yellow fever vaccine.

The V call is TRBV14, the J call TRBJ1-2, with D perhaps matching TRBD1 (5 bases). Trimming removed 0 bases from V and 4 bases from J, with 12 bases in between. The CDR3 covers 15 residues. Germline lookup yields CDR1 SGHDN and CDR2 FVKESK. In DNA, the CDR3 is TGTGCCAGCAGCCAAGATCAGGGCCAAGGCTATGGCTACACCTTC. Protein product: CASSQDQGQGYGYTF.

The CDR3, as DNA: TGTGCCTGGAGTGTAGACGGGTTGCAGCCCCAGCATTTT. It codes for CAWSVDGLQPQHF. The rearrangement links TRBV30 to TRBJ1-5; D is unclear. CDR1 and CDR2 from the germline V gene are GTSNPN and SVGIG (reference sequence). CDR3 length equals 13 residues. Trimming shortened V by 0 bases and J by 7 bases, and 10 bases separated the two germline ends.

This chain connects TRBV28 to TRBJ2-7; 8 bases align to TRBD1. The V segment lost 4 bases and the J segment 3 bases; nucleotides outside the gene matches: 17. Germline loops: CDR1 MDHEN, CDR2 SYDVKM. The CDR3 covers 18 residues. CDR3 residues: CASSSRGGDRSSFYEQYV. The DNA of the CDR3 is TGTGCCAGCAGTTCCCGGGGCGGGGACAGGAGCTCCTTCTACGAGCAGTACGTC.

This clonotype was observed many times. The chain has TRBV12-3 or TRBV12-4 and TRBJ2-3; TRBD1 or TRBD2 may be the D gene (5 bases each). The germline V and J ends were trimmed by 0 bases and 2 bases, with 12 bases remaining between them. The CDR3 covers 16 residues. The CDR3 DNA reads as TGTGCCAGCAGTTTAGCGCAGGGACGGCTCACAGATACGCAGTATTTT. Translating gives CASSLAQGRLTDTQYF.

The genes are TRBV12-3 or TRBV12-4 and TRBJ2-3; 12 bases match TRBD1. Losses at the gene ends were 2 bases for V and 6 bases for J; bases not matched to a gene: 3. The CDR3 is 15 residues long. The CDR3 sequence is CASSLSGQGADTQYF. The CDR3 region has the DNA TGTGCCAGCAGTTTATCGGGACAGGGGGCGGATACGCAGTATTTT.

This clonotype occurred a few times. The CDR3 region has the DNA TGTGCCAGTAGTACACCCCGGCACAGGGATCAGCCCCAGCATTTT. It yields the protein CASSTPRHRDQPQHF. This rearrangement joins TRBV19 to TRBJ1-5, with D possibly TRBD1 on 6 matching bases. The germline V gene encodes CDR1 LNHDA and CDR2 SQIVND (reference sequence). Between the trimmed V and J ends, which lost 4 bases and 5 bases, there was a span of 15 bases. CDR3 length: 15 residues.

This clonotype has only a few counts. The rearrangement joins TRBV18 to TRBJ2-3; 7 positions match TRBD2. Trimming at V came to 3 bases and at J to 0 bases, leaving 3 bases not matched to a gene. The germline V gene has CDR1 KGHSH and CDR2 LQKENI. CDR3 length equals 15 residues. This CDR3 reads CASSPGRASTDTQYF. In nucleotides, the CDR3 is TGTGCCAGCTCACCGGGGAGGGCCAGCACAGATACGCAGTATTTT.

The V call is TRBV4-1, the J call TRBJ2-5, with 10 bases matching TRBD1. With V trimmed by 1 base and J by 5 bases, 7 bases remained unmatched. This CDR3 spans 16 amino acids. The germline V gene has CDR1 MGHRA and CDR2 YSYEKL. Written as DNA, the CDR3 is TGCGCCAGCAGCCAAGGACAGGGGGCGCGACGGGAGACCCAGTACTTC. Translating gives CASSQGQGARRETQYF.

This clonotype has just a few counts. The gene calls are TRBV12-3 or TRBV12-4 and TRBJ1-5; D unresolved. The CDR3 is 14 residues long. V lost 5 bases to trimming and J lost 1 base, with 9 bases between them. CDR3 bases: TGTGCCAGCAGTACGGCTAGGAGCAATCAGCCCCAGCATTTT. Its translation is CASSTARSNQPQHF.

The sample holds many counts of this clonotype. This chain links TRBV29-1 with TRBJ2-2; 10 bases match TRBD1. V trimming: 2 bases; J trimming: 3 bases; junction bases outside the gene matches: 6. CDR3 length: 16 residues. Germline loops: CDR1 SQVTM, CDR2 ANQGSEA. This chain's CDR3 is CSVEWGQGTDTGELFF. The CDR3 DNA sequence: TGCAGCGTTGAATGGGGACAGGGGACGGACACCGGGGAGCTGTTTTTT.